The present entry profiles one T cell receptor beta chain with its context. Its antigen is currently unknown. These data originate in a study of siplizumab effects on memory and regulatory T cells. The method was immunoSEQ multiplex PCR; TCRdb's version includes in-frame clones alone and lacks a portion of them. The sample has 100,000 or so clones, roughly 91% seen once. Whole-study results and caveats: No functional test confirmed suppression by proliferating siplizumab-culture Tregs.

With 2 bases removed from V and 2 bases from J, the gap between germline ends came to 14 bases. CDR1 is SGHTA and CDR2 is FQGTGA in the germline V gene. CDR3 size: 16 residues. The sample comprised CD4+ T cells sorted from blood. The source of this sequence is a human donor in good health. The rearrangement uses TRBV7-3 and TRBJ2-3, with a tentative D call TRBD2 (6 bases). DNA for the CDR3: TGTGCCAGCAGCTTAGGAAATAGCGGTTTCACAGATACGCAGTATTTT. It translates to CASSLGNSGFTDTQYF.